This T cell receptor (beta chain) was captured by sequencing in a study of blood T cells in healthy people across ages. Primed by a sample-barcoded 5' primer and a J-beta primer mix, a second PCR proceeded for about 7 to 11 cycles. A tag from a template-switch adaptor with 12 random nucleotides marked each cDNA molecule. TCRdb re-analysed the 5' RACE reads in MiXCR, keeping a single row per CDR3 protein. The sample includes around 1.5 million distinct CDR3 sequences, roughly 45% of them seen just once. This clonotype was picked up many times. Healthy Caucasians from Russia aged about 6 to 95 served as donors. Germline values: CDR1 MNHEY, CDR2 SVGEGT. V lost 5 bases and J lost 1; bases outside the gene matches: 1. This CDR3 has 14 residues.

This TCR was recovered from a woman aged 18-35 years in good health. The specimen was blood. V gene TRBV6-2 or TRBV6-3 combines with J gene TRBJ2-1, with TRBD1 matching 8 bases. The CDR3 is CASSRQGSYNEQFF. Here the CDR3 DNA reads TGTGCCAGCAGTCGACAGGGGTCCTACAATGAGCAGTTCTTC.